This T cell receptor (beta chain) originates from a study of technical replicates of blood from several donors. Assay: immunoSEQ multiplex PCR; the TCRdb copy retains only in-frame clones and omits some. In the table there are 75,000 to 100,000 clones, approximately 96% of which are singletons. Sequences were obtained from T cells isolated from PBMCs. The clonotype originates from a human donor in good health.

The CDR3 sequence is CASSLGTTYNEQFF. The CDR3 coding sequence is TGTGCCAGCAGCCTAGGGACTACCTACAATGAGCAGTTCTTC. This chain connects TRBV7-3 to TRBJ2-1; 7 bases line up with TRBD2. Germline values: CDR1 SGHTA, CDR2 FQGTGA. With 5 bases clipped from V and 2 bases from J, the junction kept 3 bases outside the gene matches. The CDR3 is made up of 14 amino acids.